This T cell receptor (beta chain) was observed in a study of T cells in localized non-small cell lung cancer. Regarding the study as a whole: The study detected a median about 57 of the top 100 tumor clones in adjacent lung. Elevated circulating T cell density in blood was associated with longer overall survival. Heterogeneity remains possible because sequencing was limited to only one tumor region.

Trimming shortened V by 0 bases and J by 0 bases, and 11 bases separated the two germline ends. Germline-derived CDR1 and CDR2 are ENHRY and SYGVKD. The CDR3 runs 17 residues. Points on this clone: The target antigen is unknown.

Assay used: immunoSEQ multiplex PCR; TCRdb lists only in-frame clones, some missing. The sample yields roughly 35,000 clones, over 80% seen once. The source is a female donor older than 55 with stage I lung adenocarcinoma. Sequenced material: peripheral blood, taken before any cancer treatment. The V and J genes are TRBV10-3 and TRBJ2-2, with D perhaps TRBD2 (6 bases). CDR3 DNA: TGTGCCATCAGTGAGTCGGGAGGCAGCTCGAACACCGGGGAGCTGTTTTTT. This codes for CAISESGGSSNTGELFF.